Each of the 19 T cell receptor beta chains below was sequenced from the same sample in a study of T-cell reconstitution after alpha-beta-depleted transplantation in children. Preparation of the TCRbeta library involved a method that used unique molecular identifiers. MiXCR, run by TCRdb on the PCR reads, gives a single entry per CDR3 protein. The sample contains some 640,000 distinct CDR3 sequences, 16% of which appear only once. The source was PBMCs from the stem cell graft donor, collected from the stem cell graft. The receptor set was obtained from a human donor who donated a stem cell graft to a child with acute myeloid leukemia.

Comments on this clonotype: Compared with germline, one end of the junction differs, possibly owing to a read error. V gene TRBV20-1 combines with J gene TRBJ1-5, with D perhaps TRBD1 (6 bases). Germline V gene sequence: CDR1 DFQATT, CDR2 SNEGSKA (reference sequence). The length of the CDR3 is 12 residues. The CDR3 DNA follows: TGCAGTGCCCGGGGGCCGAATCAGACCCAGCATTTT. Protein product: CSARGPNQTQHF.

This clonotype was detected ten times or more. This rearrangement joins TRBV6-1 to TRBJ2-3; D not certain. Deletions cut 7 bases from V and 6 bases from J, with 14 bases between. The CDR3 covers 13 residues. Germline V gene data show CDR1 as MNHNS and CDR2 as SASEGT. The CDR3 DNA follows: TGTGCCAGCACTACTGAATCGTCGGATACGCAGTATTTT. This translates into CASTTESSDTQYF.

This clonotype showed up just a few times. The chain carries TRBV18 and TRBJ2-7, with 9 bases that match TRBD1. The CDR3 is made up of 14 amino acids. Losses at the gene ends were 2 bases for V and 4 bases for J; bases not matched to a gene: 3. CDR1 is KGHSH and CDR2 is LQKENI in the germline V gene. The CDR3 region is CASSPVDRGYEQYF. DNA of the CDR3: TGTGCCAGCTCACCAGTGGACAGGGGTTACGAGCAGTACTTC.

This clonotype was observed at least ten times. The chain couples TRBV20-1 to TRBJ1-5; D not resolved. Trimming removed 1 base at V and 5 bases at J, with 6 bases between. CDR3 length: 12 residues. Germline V gene data show CDR1 as DFQATT and CDR2 as SNEGSKA (reference sequence). The CDR3 reads CSARARDQPQHF. The DNA of the CDR3 is TGCAGTGCTAGAGCCCGTGATCAGCCCCAGCATTTT.

V usage is TRBV12-3 or TRBV12-4 and J usage is TRBJ1-1; 9 positions agree with TRBD1. Unmatched junction bases numbered 12, after V lost 6 bases and J lost 10 bases. CDR3 length equals 14 residues. The CDR3 nucleotides read TGTGCCAGCAGGCCACCGGGACAGGGTGATGGAGCTTTCTTT. Translation gives CASRPPGQGDGAFF.

Ten or more counts support this clonotype. This chain joins TRBV9 and TRBJ1-1, with a weak D call TRBD1 (5 bases). Germline CDR1 reads SGDLS; CDR2 reads YYNGEE. The CDR3 is 15 residues long. The V end was cut by 6 bases, the J end by 0 bases, with 15 bases between. CDR3 sequence reads: CASKGTPDMNTEAFF. CDR3 bases: TGTGCCAGCAAAGGGACCCCAGATATGAACACTGAAGCTTTCTTT. Looking up the rest from reference TRBV9 and TRBJ1-1 gives the full variable domain: DSGVTQTPKHLITATGQRVTLRCSPRSGDLSVYWYQQSLDQGLQFLIQYYNGEERAKGNILERFSAQQFPDLHSELNLSSLELGDSALYFCASKGTPDMNTEAFFGQGTRLTVV.

The rearrangement links TRBV6-1 to TRBJ2-2; no firm D call. The ends were cut back, 5 bases at V and 0 bases at J, with 13 bases in the middle. The CDR3 spans 16 residues. Germline V gene sequence: CDR1 MNHNS, CDR2 SASEGT. CDR3 amino acids: CASSRLRGANTGELFF. CDR3 DNA: TGTGCCAGCAGTAGGCTTCGCGGTGCGAACACCGGGGAGCTGTTTTTT.

The chain employs TRBV29-1 and TRBJ1-1; no firm D call. There are 12 residues in the CDR3. V was trimmed by 6 bases and J by 5 bases, leaving 13 bases between them. Germline CDR1 reads SQVTM; CDR2 reads ANQGSEA. The CDR3 loop is CSVRQRGTEAFF. The CDR3 nucleotides are TGCAGCGTCCGCCAGCGAGGGACTGAAGCTTTCTTT.

V usage is TRBV20-1 and J usage is TRBJ1-5; TRBD1 matches 7 bases. V shed 2 bases and J 0 bases; nucleotides not matched to a gene: 13. The germline gives CDR1 DFQATT, CDR2 SNEGSKA (reference sequence). This CDR3 contains 18 residues. CDR3 sequence reads: CSARRRGGRGYSNQPQHF. The CDR3 DNA follows: TGCAGTGCTAGAAGAAGAGGGGGCAGGGGGTATAGCAATCAGCCCCAGCATTTT.

There are a few counts of this clonotype. The genes are TRBV7-2 and TRBJ1-1; TRBD1 aligns across 9 bases. CDR1 is SGHTA and CDR2 is FQGNSA in the germline V gene. V shed 5 bases and J 2 bases; nucleotides not matched to a gene: 6. CDR3 size: 15 residues. The CDR3 DNA reads TGTGCCAGCAGCAGTAGACAGGGGGGAAACACTGAAGCTTTCTTT. Translated, it gives CASSSRQGGNTEAFF.

This clonotype was recorded at least ten times. This sequence joins TRBV20-1 and TRBJ1-2; no definite D call. The CDR3 extends over 12 amino acids. V gave up 3 bases and J gave up 5 bases, with 10 bases separating them. Germline V gives CDR1 DFQATT, CDR2 SNEGSKA (reference sequence). CDR3 DNA sequence: TGCAGTGCTAGCAAGGTTGGATATGGCTACACCTTC. Amino acids: CSASKVGYGYTF.

The gene calls are TRBV6-2 or TRBV6-3 and TRBJ2-3; 7 bases are a match to TRBD1. This CDR3 comprises 17 residues. The ends lost 7 bases at V and 1 base at J; junction bases unmatched: 14. Germline V gene lookup returns CDR1 MNHEY and CDR2 SVGEGT. The CDR3 sequence: CASKDREIPMGTDTQYF. Here the CDR3 DNA reads TGTGCCAGCAAAGACAGGGAGATCCCCATGGGCACAGATACGCAGTATTTT.

This clonotype has a handful of counts. V is TRBV7-8 and J is TRBJ2-7; the D is unclear. CDR1 SGHVS and CDR2 FQNEAQ come from the germline V gene. V gave up 4 bases and J gave up 1 base, with 11 bases separating them. CDR3 length equals 14 residues. CDR3 in DNA: TGTGCCAGCAGCTCCTTTATGGCATCCTACGAGCAGTACTTC. This translates into CASSSFMASYEQYF.

V is TRBV5-1 and J is TRBJ2-3, with D perhaps being TRBD1 or TRBD2 (5 bases each). The CDR3 loop spans 16 amino acids. V dropped 4 bases and J dropped 1 base, with 16 bases sitting between them. Looked up from germline, CDR1 is SGHRS and CDR2 is YFSETQ. For the CDR3, the DNA is TGCGCCAGCAGCCTACCACTAGTGGGGGGCACAGATACGCAGTATTTT. It translates to CASSLPLVGGTDTQYF.

This clonotype was found many times. The chain links TRBV20-1 to TRBJ2-3; either TRBD1 or TRBD2 may supply D (5 bases each). There are 18 residues in the CDR3. Germline lookup yields CDR1 DFQATT and CDR2 SNEGSKA (reference sequence). V dropped 6 bases and J dropped 0 bases, with 25 bases sitting between them. The CDR3 spells CSADTVLLGHLSTDTQYF. CDR3 nucleotides: TGCAGTGCCGATACCGTTCTACTAGGACACCTTAGCACAGATACGCAGTATTTT.

The chain uses TRBV20-1 and TRBJ1-2; 7 bases match TRBD1. Germline V CDR1 and CDR2: DFQATT, SNEGSKA (reference sequence). V was pared by 6 bases and J by 2 bases, with 9 bases of the junction left unmatched. This CDR3 is built from 14 residues. CDR3 DNA sequence: TGCAGTGCGACCCCCGGACAGGAGAACTATGGCTACACCTTC. This sequence encodes CSATPGQENYGYTF.

This chain joins TRBV5-1 and TRBJ2-3, with 11 bases that match TRBD1. Germline V gene data show CDR1 as SGHRS and CDR2 as YFSETQ. V dropped 0 bases and J dropped 0; count of bases not matched to a gene: 0. This CDR3 has 16 amino acids. CDR3 residues: CASSLGDRGSTDTQYF. Written as DNA, the CDR3 is TGCGCCAGCAGCTTGGGGGACAGGGGGAGCACAGATACGCAGTATTTT.

The genes are TRBV10-1 and TRBJ1-2; unclear D gene. With 0 bases removed from V and 4 bases from J, the gap between germline ends came to 6 bases. This CDR3 has 13 residues. Per germline, CDR1 WNHNN and CDR2 SYGVQD (reference sequence). CDR3 sequence: CASSESKGYGYTF. The CDR3 DNA follows: TGCGCCAGCAGTGAGTCGAAGGGCTATGGCTACACCTTC.

This clonotype turned up a few times. This rearrangement joins TRBV30 to TRBJ2-7; TRBD2 matches 8 bases. The CDR3 extends over 16 amino acids. The germline V gene has CDR1 GTSNPN and CDR2 SVGIG (reference sequence). After removal of 2 bases from V and 5 bases from J, the junction contained 14 bases not matched to a gene. The CDR3 protein is CAWSPPPGGPLNEQYF. The CDR3 region has the DNA TGTGCCTGGAGTCCGCCGCCGGGGGGGCCTCTCAACGAGCAGTACTTC.